This is a list of T cell receptor beta chains from one sample in a study of blood T cell repertoires in COVID-19. Generated by immunoSEQ multiplex PCR, the TCRdb table keeps only in-frame clones and is missing some. The sample has some 250,000 clones, 86% seen once; the top ten hold under 2%. The specimen was peripheral blood. The receptors come from a young man with active or convalescent COVID-19. The CDR3 runs from the conserved cysteine through the conserved F or W. D genes are given only for firm matches. For some rows the clone size is stated as once, few or many, or as a class when expanded; others skip it.

size	J	D	V	DNA	CDR3
.	TRBJ2-7	TRBD1	TRBV28	TGTGCCAGCGGACAGGGTGGTAGAGACGAGCAGTACTTC	CASGQGGRDEQYF
.	TRBJ2-7	.	TRBV5-1	TGCGCCAGCAGCTTGGATTTCACGGAGGATATGACCTACGAGCAGTACTTC	CASSLDFTEDMTYEQYF
.	TRBJ2-1	TRBD2	TRBV13	TGTGCCAGCAGCCTCCTAGCGGGGAGCTCCTACAATGAGCAGTTCTTC	CASSLLAGSSYNEQFF
.	TRBJ2-3	TRBD1	TRBV7-2	TGTGCCAGCAGCGCCAACAGGGGGACAGTTCTTGAGGATACGCAGTATTTT	CASSANRGTVLEDTQYF
.	TRBJ1-3	TRBD1	TRBV3-1/TRBV3-2	TGTGCCAGCAGCCACAGCCGACAGGGGTCGAACACCATATATTTT	CASSHSRQGSNTIYF
.	TRBJ2-1	TRBD2	TRBV7-8	TGTGCCAGCAGCTTAGGCCTAGCGGGGGGATCCTACAATGAGCAGTTCTTC	CASSLGLAGGSYNEQFF
.	TRBJ1-6	TRBD1	TRBV30	TGTGCCTGTACGGGACAGGGCCGTTCACCCCTCCACTTT	CACTGQGRSPLHF
.	TRBJ2-3	.	TRBV15	TGTGCCACCAGCAGAGGGGTAGCTAGCTTCACAGATACGCAGTATTTT	CATSRGVASFTDTQYF
.	TRBJ1-2	.	TRBV19	TGTGCCAGTAGTACTAGAGTAGGTTCTGGCGGCTACACCTTC	CASSTRVGSGGYTF
.	TRBJ2-1	TRBD1	TRBV19	TGTGCCACTGAACGAATGGGACAGAACAATGAGCAGTTCTTC	CATERMGQNNEQFF
once	TRBJ1-1	TRBD1	TRBV5-1	TGCGCCAGCAGCGGGGAATGGACAGGCGAAGCTTTCTTT	CASSGEWTGEAFF
.	TRBJ1-6	.	TRBV7-2	TGTGCCAGCAGCTTAGTCACAGGCTGGGATTCACCCCTCCACTTT	CASSLVTGWDSPLHF
.	TRBJ2-1	.	TRBV12-3/TRBV12-4	TGTGCCAGCAGCTTAGACAGGAGCAATGAGCAGTTCTTC	CASSLDRSNEQFF
.	TRBJ2-2	.	TRBV11-2	TGTGCCAGCAGCTTATATAGTACAGGCGGGGAGCTGTTTTTT	CASSLYSTGGELFF
.	TRBJ1-5	.	TRBV19	TGTGCCAGTAGCACAACGGACAGATATCAGCCCCAGCATTTT	CASSTTDRYQPQHF
.	TRBJ1-1	TRBD1	TRBV10-1	TGCGCCAGCAGTGGGGACAGACAAAGGGGCACTGAAGCTTTCTTT	CASSGDRQRGTEAFF
.	TRBJ2-1	TRBD1	TRBV4-2	TGTGCCAGCAGCCTAATCGGACAGGGATCTGATTTCCTTGCATCCTACAATGAGCAGTTCTTC	CASSLIGQGSDFLASYNEQFF
.	TRBJ2-1	.	TRBV21-1	TGTGCCAGCAGCAAAGAATGCCGGTCGAATGAGCAGTTCTTC	CASSKECRSNEQFF
once	TRBJ1-5	TRBD1	TRBV2	TGTGCCAGCAGTCGACAGGGGAAAGTTAGCAATCAGCCCCAGCATTTT	CASSRQGKVSNQPQHF
.	TRBJ1-2	TRBD1	TRBV19	TGTGCCAGTAGTCCCAAACCGGGACAGGGGAACTATGGCTACACCTTC	CASSPKPGQGNYGYTF
.	TRBJ2-5	TRBD1	TRBV19	TGTGCCAGTAGCCAAGGGACAGGGAAAGAGACCCAGTACTTC	CASSQGTGKETQYF
.	TRBJ2-6	.	TRBV28	TGTGCCAGCAGTTTATTGGCTGCTGGGGCCAACGTCCTGACTTTC	CASSLLAAGANVLTF
.	TRBJ2-7	.	TRBV12-3/TRBV12-4	TGTGCCAGCAGTTTAAACCCTAGCTACGAGCAGTACTTC	CASSLNPSYEQYF
.	TRBJ1-1	.	TRBV6-5	TGTGCCAGCAGTCGAGGGGGTTATGAAGCTTTCTTT	CASSRGGYEAFF
.	TRBJ2-7	TRBD1	TRBV4-3	TGCGCCAGCAGCCAAAACGTGGGACAGACGATTTCCTACGAGCAGTACTTC	CASSQNVGQTISYEQYF
.	TRBJ2-5	TRBD1	TRBV29-1	TGCAGCGTTGAGGTGACAGGGATTGAGACCCAGTACTTC	CSVEVTGIETQYF
few	TRBJ1-4	TRBD1	TRBV7-8	TGTGCCAGCAGCTTAGCGTACAGGGGGTTGGAGACTAATGAAAAACTGTTTTTT	CASSLAYRGLETNEKLFF
.	TRBJ2-1	TRBD2	TRBV4-2	TGTGCCAGCAGCCTGTCTAGCGGGGAGTACAATGAGCAGTTCTTC	CASSLSSGEYNEQFF
.	TRBJ2-6	TRBD1	TRBV7-2	TGTGCCAGCAGCTTAGTCGGCCAGGGGGCGCCCGGGGCCAACGTCCTGACTTTC	CASSLVGQGAPGANVLTF
.	TRBJ1-5	.	TRBV7-2	TGTGCCAGCAGCTTAGTAGGAGGATTCGGCAATCAGCCCCAGCATTTT	CASSLVGGFGNQPQHF
.	TRBJ1-4	.	TRBV11-2	TGTGCCAGCAGCTTTAGCTCCCTGGAGGAAAAACTGTTTTTT	CASSFSSLEEKLFF
.	TRBJ1-5	TRBD1	TRBV5-8	TGTGCCAGCAGCCCCGGGACAGGGCCAAATCAGCCCCAGCATTTT	CASSPGTGPNQPQHF
few	TRBJ1-6	.	TRBV7-8	TGTGCCAGCAGCCTCTCTCTGACAGGCGGGTATGGTTCACCCCTCCACTTT	CASSLSLTGGYGSPLHF